Listed below are T cell receptor beta chains from one sample, sequenced in a study of CD8 T cells in ankylosing spondylitis. One entry per CDR3 protein results from TCRdb running MiXCR on the 5' RACE reads. There are 130,000 or so distinct CDR3 sequences in the sample; roughly 11% occur only once, and around 4.1% lies in the top ten. What was sequenced was blood, either unsorted or a sorted T cell fraction (not recorded which). The receptors derive from a female donor with ankylosing spondylitis or in good health (not recorded which). Both conserved end residues are part of each CDR3. The order of the fields is V gene, D gene, CDR3 length, J gene, clone size, CDR3 DNA, CDR3 protein. A D gene is named only where the DNA matches it firmly. Part of the rows lack a size; the others show once, few, many or a class for expanded clones.

TRBV30	NA	14	TRBJ2-5	many	TGTGCCTGGAGTGTACGGCTATCCGGAGAGACCCAGTACTTC	CAWSVRLSGETQYF
TRBV7-9	NA	13	TRBJ2-3	few	TGTGCCAGCAGCTTACCGGGACCAGATACGCAGTATTTT	CASSLPGPDTQYF
TRBV20-1	TRBD1	20	TRBJ2-3	many	TGCAGCCCTCTCTCCGCCGGGACAGGGTCCATCCGGGTGGTGGCAGATACGCAGTATTTT	CSPLSAGTGSIRVVADTQYF
TRBV4-1	TRBD1	17	TRBJ2-7	many	TGCGCCAGCAGCCAAGATCGCAAAGGACAGGGCTCTTACGAGCAGTACTTC	CASSQDRKGQGSYEQYF
TRBV27	NA	13	TRBJ2-5	NA	TGTGCCGGCAGGCGAGGGAGAGAGGAGACCCAGTACTTC	CAGRRGREETQYF
TRBV7-6	NA	13	TRBJ2-1	many	TGTGCCAGCACTTTGCAGGGGTTAAATGAGCAGTTCTTC	CASTLQGLNEQFF
TRBV29-1	NA	12	TRBJ1-2	many	TGCAGCGCAAACACGAACTGGGGAAGCTACACCTTC	CSANTNWGSYTF
TRBV11-2	NA	14	TRBJ1-5	many	TGTGCCAGCAGCCCGGTCCCTAGCAATCAGCCCCAGCATTTT	CASSPVPSNQPQHF
TRBV9	NA	14	TRBJ1-2	many	TGTGCCAGCAGCGTAGGTACTCAATCCTATGGCTACACCTTC	CASSVGTQSYGYTF
TRBV7-2	TRBD1	14	TRBJ2-7	few	TGTGCCAGCAGCTCAGGACAGGGATTCTACGAGCAGTACTTC	CASSSGQGFYEQYF
TRBV11-3	NA	13	TRBJ2-7	NA	TGTGCCAGCAGCTTAAACTATGCCCTCGAGCAGTACTTC	CASSLNYALEQYF